The 23 T cell receptor beta chains listed next were all sequenced from one sample in a study of control samples from healthy donors and cancer patients. Using immunoSEQ multiplex PCR, the repertoire was profiled, and TCRdb retains in-frame clones only, with some absent. The table records 120,000 or so clones, approximately 92% of them present only once. Sequencing input: PBMCs. The receptors derive from a man older than 75 with head and neck cancer.

The chain carries TRBV7-9 and TRBJ1-5; D unclear. CDR1 and CDR2 (germline): SEHNR, FQNEAQ (reference sequence). V lost 4 bases, J lost 0 bases, and 10 bases lay in between. The CDR3 loop spans 15 amino acids. The CDR3 bases are TGTGCCAGCAGCTCGGATGATTATAGCAATCAGCCCCAGCATTTT. It codes for CASSSDDYSNQPQHF.

This chain links TRBV11-2 with TRBJ1-3, with D perhaps TRBD1 (5 bases). The V and J ends lost 7 bases and 4 bases respectively, with 14 bases between them. Germline V gene sequence: CDR1 SGHAT, CDR2 FQNNGV. This CDR3 comprises 14 residues. The CDR3 reads CASILGPTGNTIYF. DNA of the CDR3: TGTGCCAGCATCCTGGGACCCACCGGAAACACCATATATTTT.

The V call is TRBV5-7, the J call TRBJ2-6, with 10 bases fitting TRBD1. TRBV5-7 belongs to the ORF category, with a function that is uncertain. Losses at the gene ends were 4 bases for V and 2 bases for J; bases not matched to a gene: 9. CDR3 length equals 18 residues. CDR3 in amino acids: CASSTPGTGDTGANVLTF. CDR3 nucleotides: TGTGCCAGCAGCACTCCCGGGACAGGGGACACTGGGGCCAACGTCCTGACTTTC.

The chain uses TRBV7-9 and TRBJ2-3; 11 nucleotides match TRBD2. After removal of 2 bases from V and 1 base from J, the junction contained 11 bases not matched to a gene. Germline-derived CDR1 and CDR2 are SEHNR and FQNEAQ (reference sequence). The CDR3 has 19 residues. CDR3 in DNA: TGTGCCAGCAGCTTACCCGCCGTTACTAGCGGGAGACGCACAGATACGCAGTATTTT. It yields the protein CASSLPAVTSGRRTDTQYF. Drawing the rest from reference TRBV7-9 and TRBJ2-3, the complete variable domain is DTGVSQNPRHKITKRGQNVTFRCDPISEHNRLYWYRQTLGQGPEFLTYFQNEAQLEKSRLLSDRFSAERPKGSFSTLEIQRTEQGDSAMYLCASSLPAVTSGRRTDTQYFGPGTRLTVL.

The J gene is TRBJ2-5, the V gene TRBV6-1; possibly TRBD2 for D (5 bases). The germline gives CDR1 MNHNS, CDR2 SASEGT. Deletions cut 2 bases from V and 7 bases from J, with 11 bases between. The CDR3 length is 13 residues. CDR3: CASSETRVGTQYF. CDR3 coding DNA: TGTGCCAGCAGTGAAACGAGGGTTGGGACCCAGTACTTC.

The chain recombines TRBV7-9 with TRBJ2-3, with 7 bases lining up with TRBD1. The CDR3 runs 15 residues. Germline lookup yields CDR1 SEHNR and CDR2 FQNEAQ (reference sequence). After removal of 5 bases from V and 7 bases from J, the junction contained 12 bases not matched to a gene. For the CDR3, the DNA is TGTGCCAGCAGCCCCACCGGGACAGCGCTTAATACGCAGTATTTT. It is translated as CASSPTGTALNTQYF.

The rearrangement links TRBV30 to TRBJ1-2, with 7 bases that match TRBD1. CDR1 is GTSNPN, CDR2 SVGIG, per germline (reference sequence). This CDR3 is built from 15 residues. After removal of 2 bases from V and 8 bases from J, the junction contained 14 bases not matched to a gene. The CDR3 loop is CAWSRQGDLSSGYTF. The DNA for the CDR3 is TGTGCCTGGAGTAGGCAGGGGGACCTCTCATCGGGCTACACCTTC. The variable domain in full, with the rest retrieved from reference TRBV30 and TRBJ1-2, is SQTIHQWPATLVQPVGSPLSLECTVEGTSNPNLYWYRQAAGRGLQLLFYSVGIGQISSEVPQNLSASRPQDRQFILSSKKLLLSDSGFYLCAWSRQGDLSSGYTFGSGTRLTVV.

The chain uses TRBV4-1 and TRBJ1-1, with 9 bases matching TRBD1. V was pared by 1 base and J by 4 bases, with 4 bases of the junction left unmatched. This CDR3 spans 15 amino acids. The germline CDR1 and CDR2 sequences are MGHRA and YSYEKL. The CDR3 sequence is CASSQVGQGGTEAFF. In nucleotides, the CDR3 is TGCGCCAGCAGCCAAGTGGGACAGGGAGGCACTGAAGCTTTCTTT.

The rearrangement links TRBV3-1 (or the pseudogene TRBV3-2) to TRBJ1-5; D is undetermined. This CDR3 comprises 13 residues. Trimming removed 5 bases from V and 4 bases from J, with 9 bases in between. Germline V gene data show CDR1 as LGHDT and CDR2 as YNNKEL (reference sequence). This CDR3 reads CASSSATNQPQHF. The DNA of the CDR3 is TGTGCCAGCAGCTCAGCTACTAATCAGCCCCAGCATTTT.

The chain employs TRBV11-2 and TRBJ2-3, with D perhaps TRBD1 (5 bases). V shed 4 bases and J shed 1 base, with 9 bases lying between them. The CDR3 totals 14 residues. Germline CDR1 reads SGHAT; CDR2 reads FQNNGV. For the CDR3, the DNA is TGTGCCAGCAGCTCCAGGGCTGGCACAGATACGCAGTATTTT. This encodes CASSSRAGTDTQYF. Variable domain in full (rest from reference TRBV11-2 and TRBJ2-3): EAGVAQSPRYKIIEKRQSVAFWCNPISGHATLYWYQQILGQGPKLLIQFQNNGVVDDSQLPKDRFSAERLKGVDSTLKIQPAKLEDSAVYLCASSSRAGTDTQYFGPGTRLTVL.

The chain is built from TRBV14 and TRBJ2-1; 8 bases are a match to TRBD1. Germline CDR1 and CDR2: SGHDN and FVKESK. The J segment lost 8 bases and the V segment lost 2 bases, leaving 17 bases of the junction unmatched. This CDR3 comprises 18 residues. The CDR3, as DNA: TGTGCCAGCAGCCAAACCAGGGGGCTCTGGGATGTGGGGGATGAGCAGTTCTTC. Translated: CASSQTRGLWDVGDEQFF. The whole variable domain, filled in from reference TRBV14 and TRBJ2-1, reads EAGVTQFPSHSVIEKGQTVTLRCDPISGHDNLYWYRRVMGKEIKFLLHFVKESKQDESGMPNNRFLAERTGGTYSTLKVQPAELEDSGVYFCASSQTRGLWDVGDEQFFGPGTRLTVL.

The chain joins TRBV14 to TRBJ2-5; D perhaps matches TRBD1 (5 bases). The CDR3 length is 14 residues. Between the trimmed V and J ends, which lost 4 bases and 2 bases, there was a span of 11 bases. Germline lookup yields CDR1 SGHDN and CDR2 FVKESK. CDR3 sequence: CASSLLTVQETQYF. In DNA, the CDR3 is TGTGCCAGCAGCCTATTGACAGTACAAGAGACCCAGTACTTC.

V is TRBV10-3 and J is TRBJ1-3; no clear D gene. Germline CDR1 ENHRY, CDR2 SYGVKD. V lost 0 bases, J lost 2 bases, and 8 bases lay in between. This CDR3 is 15 amino acids long. CDR3 in DNA: TGTGCCATCAGTGAGTCAGGCCAGACTGGAAACACCATATATTTT. This sequence encodes CAISESGQTGNTIYF.

V gene TRBV27 combines with J gene TRBJ2-7; D may be TRBD1 (6 bases). The germline V and J ends were trimmed by 1 base and 2 bases, with 12 bases remaining between them. This CDR3 region has 15 residues. CDR1 is MNHEY and CDR2 is SMNVEV in the germline V gene (reference sequence). In DNA form, the CDR3 reads TGTGCCAGCAGTTTATACAGGGACGGCCCCTACGAGCAGTACTTC. It specifies CASSLYRDGPYEQYF.

The chain couples TRBV5-5 to TRBJ2-2; maybe TRBD2 (5 bases). Trimming removed 0 bases from V and 6 bases from J, with 9 bases in between. CDR3 length equals 14 residues. CDR1 is SGHKS and CDR2 is YYEKEE in the germline V gene (reference sequence). This CDR3 is CASSLVGEPGELFF. The CDR3 DNA follows: TGTGCCAGCAGCTTGGTGGGAGAACCCGGGGAGCTGTTTTTT.

The rearrangement links TRBV19 to TRBJ1-2, with D unresolved. The germline V gene has CDR1 LNHDA and CDR2 SQIVND (reference sequence). V gave up 3 bases and J gave up 8 bases, with 31 bases separating them. This CDR3 comprises 19 residues. CDR3 sequence reads: CASSIGGQHRYAFTDGYTF. The CDR3 nucleotides are TGTGCCAGTAGTATCGGAGGGCAGCACCGATATGCCTTTACCGACGGCTACACCTTC. Based on the CDR3 plus reference TRBV19 and TRBJ1-2, the full variable domain is DGGITQSPKYLFRKEGQNVTLSCEQNLNHDAMYWYRQDPGQGLRLIYYSQIVNDFQKGDIAEGYSVSREKKESFPLTVTSAQKNPTAFYLCASSIGGQHRYAFTDGYTFGSGTRLTVV.

This chain links TRBV19 with TRBJ2-7; possibly TRBD2 for D (6 bases). The germline V gene has CDR1 LNHDA and CDR2 SQIVND (reference sequence). Trimming cost V 7 bases and J 2 bases, with 12 bases left between them. This CDR3 has 13 amino acids. CDR3 in amino acids: CASKAAGPYEQYF. The DNA of the CDR3 is TGTGCCAGTAAAGCGGCGGGACCCTACGAGCAGTACTTC.

The chain links TRBV7-6 to TRBJ2-7; D is unresolved. CDR1 SGHVS and CDR2 FNYEAQ come from the germline V gene. The length of the CDR3 is 15 residues. V lost 5 bases and J lost 2, with 16 bases in between. The CDR3 is CASSPGAGPTYEQYF. CDR3 coding DNA: TGTGCCAGCAGCCCAGGTGCAGGACCAACCTACGAGCAGTACTTC.

The chain joins TRBV11-3 to TRBJ2-2; weak D call: TRBD2 (6 bases). The germline CDR1 and CDR2 sequences are SGHNT and YENEEA. V was pared by 4 bases and J by 4 bases, with 13 bases between. CDR3 length equals 15 residues. The CDR3: CASSSDGGSTGELFF. The CDR3 nucleotides are TGTGCCAGCAGCTCGGACGGGGGAAGCACCGGGGAGCTGTTTTTT.

In the case of this clone: This CDR3 is also generated by other DNA sequences in the sample. The rearrangement links TRBV5-1 to TRBJ1-3, with 7 bases identical to TRBD1. Germline values: CDR1 SGHRS, CDR2 YFSETQ. The CDR3 consists of 15 residues. V shed 0 bases and J 2 bases; nucleotides not matched to a gene: 2. The CDR3 DNA reads TGCGCCAGCAGCTTGGATACAGGGGCTGGAAACACCATATATTTT. It translates to CASSLDTGAGNTIYF.

V gene TRBV7-9 combines with J gene TRBJ2-2; D is possibly TRBD2 (6 bases). V gave up 4 bases and J gave up 4 bases, with 19 bases separating them. The V gene's germline CDR1 is SEHNR and CDR2 FQNEAQ (reference sequence). The CDR3 has 17 residues. In DNA form, the CDR3 reads TGTGCCAGCAGCTCCTTTGGGGACCCGCGGGGCACCGGGGAGCTGTTTTTT. It specifies CASSSFGDPRGTGELFF.

The chain joins TRBV9 to TRBJ2-2, with D perhaps TRBD2 (5 bases). Trimming took 0 bases from V and 4 from J, leaving 10 bases between them. Germline V gene data show CDR1 as SGDLS and CDR2 as YYNGEE. The CDR3 totals 15 residues. CDR3: CASSVVQSGTGELFF. In nucleotides, the CDR3 is TGTGCCAGCAGCGTAGTGCAGAGCGGCACCGGGGAGCTGTTTTTT.

Only one count was recorded for this clone. The chain employs TRBV28 and TRBJ1-4, with D perhaps TRBD1 (5 bases). Germline V gene lookup returns CDR1 MDHEN and CDR2 SYDVKM. The CDR3 is made up of 16 amino acids. Trimming took 2 bases from V and 5 from J, leaving 15 bases between them. CDR3 sequence (DNA): TGTGCCAGCAGTTTACTTGGGCAGGGCGAAAATGAAAAACTGTTTTTT. Translation: CASSLLGQGENEKLFF.